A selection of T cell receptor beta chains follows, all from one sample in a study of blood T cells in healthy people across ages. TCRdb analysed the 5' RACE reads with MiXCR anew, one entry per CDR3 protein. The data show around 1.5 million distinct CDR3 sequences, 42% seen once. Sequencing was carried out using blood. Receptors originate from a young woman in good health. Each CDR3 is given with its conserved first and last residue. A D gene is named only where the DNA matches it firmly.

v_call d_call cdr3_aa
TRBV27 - CASSLRVGGLDYGYTF
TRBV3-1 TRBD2 CASSPTGSGAYNERYF
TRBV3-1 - CASSQDYTSYNEQFF
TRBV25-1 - CATSYLSGNTIYF
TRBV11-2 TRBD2 CASGQAAGINEQFF
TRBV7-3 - CASALNTNTEAFF
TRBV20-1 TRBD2 CSAFPLAGEETQYF
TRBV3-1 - CASSQAPRWDSYNEQFF
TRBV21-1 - CASSPGGSSYQPQHF
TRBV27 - CASSHGRSYEQYF
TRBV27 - CASTPRQGGNHEQYF
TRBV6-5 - CASSYGGKGSPPHF
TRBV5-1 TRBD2 CASSLKGWGSGFQETQYF
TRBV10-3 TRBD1 CAISQGQGPGNQPQHF
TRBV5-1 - CASSLYTGNTGELFF
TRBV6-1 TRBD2 CASSEKGLAVPSYEQYF
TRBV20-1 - CSARDWGSPYEQYF
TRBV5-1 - CASSLGASDDVDEQYF
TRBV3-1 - CASSQGGGTSTDTQYF
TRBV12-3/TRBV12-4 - CASSLWDRQETQYF
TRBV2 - CASSSGVANTEAFF
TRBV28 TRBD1 CASSFHGTGKNYEQYF
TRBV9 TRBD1 CASSVGDRGPANEKLFF
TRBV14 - CASSPGVTQYF
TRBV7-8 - CASSNTRGPGDTQYF
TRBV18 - CASSPPEYRETQYF
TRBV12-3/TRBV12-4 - CASSFFFIDGTYEQYF
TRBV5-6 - CASSLLRPNAYEQYF
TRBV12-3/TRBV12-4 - CASSPQSPTQYF
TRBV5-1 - CASSFLSLKTHDGTEAFF
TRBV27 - CATLRRVASGANVLTF
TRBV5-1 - CASSLTVSGETQYF
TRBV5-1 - CASSLDREAKSGANVLTF
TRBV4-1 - CASRIASQYNEQYF
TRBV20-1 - CSAIRSRYYGYTF
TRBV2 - CASSVDARSPLHF
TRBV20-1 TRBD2 CSANFPVAGAYEQYF
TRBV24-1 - CATSDPALGARESQYF
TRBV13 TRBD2 CASSLLRGGHEQYF
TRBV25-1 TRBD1 CASSDVTGVRYNEQYF
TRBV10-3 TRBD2 CAISEGLAGQKGVSEQFF
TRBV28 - CASSLSDSNYGYTF
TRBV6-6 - CASSYSDRSRLNSPLHF
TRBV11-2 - CASSPEGFGGYTF
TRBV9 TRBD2 CASSALSGSSYNEQFF
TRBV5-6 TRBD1 CASSLVGTGGSSYEQYF
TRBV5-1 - CASSSQGWGRETQYF
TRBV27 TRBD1 CASSSGQGLYGYTF
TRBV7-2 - CASSLDMRQQNYGYTF
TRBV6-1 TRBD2 CASSRWSGRTTDTQYF
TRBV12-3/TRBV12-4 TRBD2 CASTRLAGDSYNEQFF
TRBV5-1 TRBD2 CASNERGGRGETQYF
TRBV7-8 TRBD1 CASSHDRANQPQHF
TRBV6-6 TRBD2 CASSWKGGPNTGELFF